This T cell receptor (beta chain) stems from a study of tumor-infiltrating lymphocytes in glioblastoma multiforme. Study results and limitations: Detected clone frequencies may not reflect cell counts, being RNA-based. Functional subtype sorting of these T cells was not performed. The TCR and somatic mutation analysis included just one glioblastoma patient.

TCR beta libraries were built from RNA through three nested multiplex PCR rounds using modified ARM-PCR. Unique molecular identifiers were not described for the libraries. TCRdb used MiXCR to reprocess the multiplex PCR reads, holding one entry per CDR3 protein. Seen here are 15,000 or so distinct CDR3 sequences, around 70% observed once, and the top ten hold 37%. As to this clonotype: Its antigen remains unidentified.

Germline values: CDR1 LGHNT, CDR2 FRNRAP. The CDR3 has 15 amino acids. The junction had 1 base not matched to a gene; V was cut back by 1 base and J by 2 bases. The material sequenced was brain tumor tissue. This TCR was sampled from a male donor with glioblastoma. The J gene is TRBJ2-1, the V gene TRBV12-5, with 8 bases lining up with TRBD1. The DNA of the CDR3 is TGTGCTAGTGGTTTGGGGACAGGGCCCTACAATGAGCAGTTCTTC. Translated: CASGLGTGPYNEQFF.